The text below deals with one T cell receptor (beta chain). The antigen remains unidentified. These data come from a study of a mutant IDH1 vaccine in newly diagnosed glioma. TCRdb's copy holds only in-frame clones and misses some; the assay was immunoSEQ multiplex PCR. The table has some 42,000 clones, 82% seen once. The germline gives CDR1 LNHDA, CDR2 SQIVND (reference sequence). V lost 7 bases and J 7 bases, leaving 20 bases between the germline ends. This CDR3 is 15 amino acids long. Specified time point: week 47, end of study. Vaccinated patients received 300 ug of mutant IDH1 20-mer peptide per dose, with topical imiquimod.

Material: PBMCs, obtained from a glioma patient whose treatment included an IDH1 peptide vaccine. The chain carries TRBV19 and TRBJ2-1, with no clear D. This TCR was recovered from a man aged 18-30 years with glioma. Some clones in this sample may be carry-over from other donors' samples. In DNA form, the CDR3 reads TGTGCCAGTACCAACCTCGACGGTGGTGTTAATGAGCAGTTCTTC. Translating gives CASTNLDGGVNEQFF.